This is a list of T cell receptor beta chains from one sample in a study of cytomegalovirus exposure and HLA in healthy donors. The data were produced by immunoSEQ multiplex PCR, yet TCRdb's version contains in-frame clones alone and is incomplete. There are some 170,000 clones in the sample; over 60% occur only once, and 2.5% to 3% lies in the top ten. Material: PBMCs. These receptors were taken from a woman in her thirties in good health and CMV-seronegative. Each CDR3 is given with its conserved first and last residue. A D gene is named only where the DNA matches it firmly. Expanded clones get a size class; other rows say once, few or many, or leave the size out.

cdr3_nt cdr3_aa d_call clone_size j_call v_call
TGCAGCGTTGACAGGGGTTCATACAATGAGCAGTTCTTC CSVDRGSYNEQFF - few TRBJ2-1 TRBV29-1
TGTGCCAGTAGTCGGACTAGAAGCACAGATACGCAGTATTTT CASSRTRSTDTQYF TRBD2 - TRBJ2-3 TRBV19
TGTGCCAGCAGCCTAGACAGCACTGAAGCTTTCTTT CASSLDSTEAFF - - TRBJ1-1 TRBV6-5
TGTGCCAGCACCCTTACGGGGAACACTGAAGCTTTCTTT CASTLTGNTEAFF - - TRBJ1-1 TRBV6-6
TGTGCCAGCAGCGGGACTGGAACCGGGGAGCTGTTTTTT CASSGTGTGELFF - once TRBJ2-2 TRBV9
TGTGCCAGCAGCTTGAAGAATGACAGGGTCACTTCACCCCTCCACTTT CASSLKNDRVTSPLHF TRBD1 - TRBJ1-6 TRBV5-6
TGTGCCAGCAGCTTTGGAGCGCAACCCTACAATGAGCAGTTCTTC CASSFGAQPYNEQFF - - TRBJ2-1 TRBV7-8
TGCGCCAGCAGCTTGGTGGGTGGGGACAGGGACACCTACGAGCAGTACTTC CASSLVGGDRDTYEQYF TRBD1 - TRBJ2-7 TRBV5-1
TGTGCCAGTACTTTCGAACAGGGTTATGAGCCCCAGCATTTT CASTFEQGYEPQHF - few TRBJ1-5 TRBV19
TGCGCCAGCAATCCGGGACTAGGAACCTACGAGCAGTACTTC CASNPGLGTYEQYF TRBD2 - TRBJ2-7 TRBV5-1
TGCGCCAGCAGCCAAGGCCGGCGGGGTAAAGAGACCCAGTACTTC CASSQGRRGKETQYF - - TRBJ2-5 TRBV4-3
TGTGCCTGGAGCAGGGACAGAACTGAAGCTTTCTTT CAWSRDRTEAFF TRBD1 - TRBJ1-1 TRBV30
TGTGCCAGCAGCTCTCCAGGGCAGGTGACGAAAGGTGGCTACACCTTC CASSSPGQVTKGGYTF - few TRBJ1-2 TRBV7-6
TGTGCCAGCAGCTTAGTAGGAGACAGGGGAAGAAACACCATATATTTT CASSLVGDRGRNTIYF TRBD1 few TRBJ1-3 TRBV7-2
TGTGCCACCAGCAGAGAAGGGACAGGGTTTTTATATGAGCAGTTCTTC CATSREGTGFLYEQFF TRBD1 - TRBJ2-1 TRBV15
TGTGCCAGCAGCTTAGAAGGGGGCGCGGGTCAGCCCCAGCATTTT CASSLEGGAGQPQHF TRBD1 - TRBJ1-5 TRBV11-2
TGTGCCAGCAGTCTGGGAGCGGGATGGCCCCAGCATTTT CASSLGAGWPQHF - - TRBJ1-5 TRBV7-9
TGTGCCAGCAGTTACTCTGGGGGGACCTACGAGCAGTACTTC CASSYSGGTYEQYF - - TRBJ2-7 TRBV6-5
TGCGCCAGCAGCCCCCCCGGGACAGGGGCCTTAATAAACTATGGCTACACCTTC CASSPPGTGALINYGYTF TRBD1 - TRBJ1-2 TRBV5-1
TGTGCCAGCAGTTACTGGTTGACAGGTGGCGGCTACACCTTC CASSYWLTGGGYTF - - TRBJ1-2 TRBV6-8
TGCGCCAGCAGCTCCCTGCCTAGCGGGGGGTATGATGAGCAGTTCTTC CASSSLPSGGYDEQFF TRBD2 - TRBJ2-1 TRBV5-1
TGTGCCAGCAGCACCTTAGCGGGTGGCTACAATGAGCAGTTCTTC CASSTLAGGYNEQFF TRBD2 - TRBJ2-1 TRBV9
TGTGCCAGCAGCGTTAGGGGGGGTCGAAGCAATCAGCCCCAGCATTTT CASSVRGGRSNQPQHF - - TRBJ1-5 TRBV7-2
TGCGCCAGCAGCCGTTCCGGGACAGGCGTCGATGAGCAGTTCTTC CASSRSGTGVDEQFF TRBD1 - TRBJ2-1 TRBV4-3
TGTGCATCAGGGAACACTGAAGCTTTCTTT CASGNTEAFF - - TRBJ1-1 TRBV28
TGTGCCAGCAGCTTAGGGCTTCGGACTAGCGGAACCACCTACGAGCAGTACTTC CASSLGLRTSGTTYEQYF TRBD2 few TRBJ2-7 TRBV7-9
TGCGCCAGCAGCCTTTGGACTAGCGGGTTTCAAGAGACCCAGTACTTC CASSLWTSGFQETQYF TRBD2 - TRBJ2-5 TRBV4-3
TGTGCCTGCGTCGGTTATGAATCCTACGAGCAGTACTTC CACVGYESYEQYF - - TRBJ2-7 TRBV30
TGTGCCAGCAGTTTAACTAACTCCTACAATGAGCAGTTCTTC CASSLTNSYNEQFF - few TRBJ2-1 TRBV27
TGTGCCAGCAGCAGCCGGGACAGGGGTGAAAAACTGTTTTTT CASSSRDRGEKLFF TRBD1 few TRBJ1-4 TRBV9
TGTGCCATTCAACAGGATATGAACACTGAAGCTTTCTTT CAIQQDMNTEAFF - - TRBJ1-1 TRBV10-3
TGTGCCAGCAGCCAACGGAATTTAGGGGAGTTCTTC CASSQRNLGEFF - - TRBJ2-1 TRBV5-4
TGTGCCAGCAGTGACGCACAGGACAGGATTAATCAGCCCCAGCATTTT CASSDAQDRINQPQHF TRBD1 - TRBJ1-5 TRBV6-1
TGTGCCAGCTCATCGGGACAGGGGCTAGAAGCTTTCTTT CASSSGQGLEAFF TRBD1 - TRBJ1-1 TRBV18
TGCGCCAGCAGCCCGACTAGCGGGGGGGCCAAAAACATTCAGTACTTC CASSPTSGGAKNIQYF TRBD2 - TRBJ2-4 TRBV4-3
TGTGCCAGCAGCCCCCGGACTAGCGGGGGATACAATGAGCAGTTCTTC CASSPRTSGGYNEQFF TRBD2 - TRBJ2-1 TRBV7-9
TGTGCCAGCAGTGCTTTGGCACGGCAGGGAACGAATTCACCCCTCCACTTT CASSALARQGTNSPLHF - - TRBJ1-6 TRBV2
TGTGCCAGCAGCTTAGGAGGTTGGGGGGTTGGTTATGCAGATACGCAGTATTTT CASSLGGWGVGYADTQYF - - TRBJ2-3 TRBV7-9
TGTGCCTCCTCCGGGACAGGGGGCAGTCAGCCCCAGCATTTT CASSGTGGSQPQHF TRBD1 few TRBJ1-5 TRBV30
TGTGCTAGCAGCTCGCAGACAGGGGGAAACACCGGGGAGCTGTTTTTT CASSSQTGGNTGELFF TRBD1 - TRBJ2-2 TRBV7-7
TGTGCCACGGGACAGGGGGCGGGAGAAAAACTGTTTTTT CATGQGAGEKLFF TRBD1 - TRBJ1-4 TRBV10-3
TGTGCCAGCAGATTGCAGGACACTGAAGCTTTCTTT CASRLQDTEAFF - - TRBJ1-1 TRBV5-4
TGTGCCAGCGAACCGGAGTGGGTGGTGTACGAGCAGTACTTC CASEPEWVVYEQYF - - TRBJ2-7 TRBV28
TGTGCCTGGAGTGTTGGCGGGGGGACAGATACGCAGTATTTT CAWSVGGGTDTQYF TRBD2 - TRBJ2-3 TRBV30
TGTGCCAGCTCACCTGACAGGGGGCGCGAGCAGTACTTC CASSPDRGREQYF TRBD1 few TRBJ2-7 TRBV18
TGTGCCAGCAACGTCCCCGGGACACCCCGAGGCGAGCAGTACTTC CASNVPGTPRGEQYF - - TRBJ2-7 TRBV28
TGTGCCACCAGCAGAGATAAACAGGTATTTCAGCCCCAGCATTTT CATSRDKQVFQPQHF - - TRBJ1-5 TRBV15